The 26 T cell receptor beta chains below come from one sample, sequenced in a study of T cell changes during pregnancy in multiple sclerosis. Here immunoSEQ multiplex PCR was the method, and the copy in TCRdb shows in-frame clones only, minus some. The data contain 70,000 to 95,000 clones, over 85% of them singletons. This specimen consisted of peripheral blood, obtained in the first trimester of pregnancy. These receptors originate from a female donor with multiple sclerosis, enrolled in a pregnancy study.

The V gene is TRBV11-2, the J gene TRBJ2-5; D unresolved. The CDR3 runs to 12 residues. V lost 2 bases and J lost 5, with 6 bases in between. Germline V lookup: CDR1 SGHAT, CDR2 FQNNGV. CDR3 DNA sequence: TGTGCCAGCAGCTTACTAGAGGAGACCCAGTACTTC. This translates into CASSLLEETQYF. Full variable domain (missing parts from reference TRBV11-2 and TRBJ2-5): EAGVAQSPRYKIIEKRQSVAFWCNPISGHATLYWYQQILGQGPKLLIQFQNNGVVDDSQLPKDRFSAERLKGVDSTLKIQPAKLEDSAVYLCASSLLEETQYFGPGTRLLVL.

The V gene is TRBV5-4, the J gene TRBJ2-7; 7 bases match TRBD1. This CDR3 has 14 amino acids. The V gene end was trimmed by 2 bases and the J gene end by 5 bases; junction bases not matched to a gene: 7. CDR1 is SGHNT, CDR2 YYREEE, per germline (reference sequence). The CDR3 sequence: CASSLPGTANEQYF. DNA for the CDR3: TGTGCCAGCAGCTTACCCGGGACAGCAAACGAGCAGTACTTC.

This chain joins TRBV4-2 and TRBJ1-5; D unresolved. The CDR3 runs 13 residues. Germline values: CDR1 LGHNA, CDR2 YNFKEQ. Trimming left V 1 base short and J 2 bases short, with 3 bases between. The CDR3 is CASSQAGNQPQHF. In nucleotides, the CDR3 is TGTGCCAGCAGCCAAGCAGGCAATCAGCCCCAGCATTTT.

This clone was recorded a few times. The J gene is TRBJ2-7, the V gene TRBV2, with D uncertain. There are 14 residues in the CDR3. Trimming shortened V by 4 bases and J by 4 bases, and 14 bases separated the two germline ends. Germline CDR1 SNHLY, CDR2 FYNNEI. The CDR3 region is CASSVPAGRYEQYF. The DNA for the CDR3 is TGTGCCAGCAGTGTCCCGGCAGGTCGGTACGAGCAGTACTTC.

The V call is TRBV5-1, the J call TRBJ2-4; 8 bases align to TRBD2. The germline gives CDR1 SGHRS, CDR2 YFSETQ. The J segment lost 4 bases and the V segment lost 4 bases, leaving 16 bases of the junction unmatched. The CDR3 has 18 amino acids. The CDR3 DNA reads TGCGCCAGCAGCACGTACTCCGGAGCGGGGGCGATAAAAAACATTCAGTACTTC. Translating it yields CASSTYSGAGAIKNIQYF.

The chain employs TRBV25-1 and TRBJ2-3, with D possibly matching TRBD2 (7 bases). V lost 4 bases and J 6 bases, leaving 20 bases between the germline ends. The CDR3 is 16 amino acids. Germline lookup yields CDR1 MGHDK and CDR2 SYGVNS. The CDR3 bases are TGTGCCAGCAGTGCCAAAGGGGAGGGGGTAGGGGATACGCAGTATTTT. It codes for CASSAKGEGVGDTQYF.

CDR3 loop: CASSLAAAGSPLHF. The CDR3 nucleotides are TGCGCCAGCAGCTTGGCAGCAGCAGGTTCACCCCTCCACTTT. V and J are TRBV5-1 and TRBJ1-6; the D is unclear. V shed 0 bases and J shed 9 bases, with 10 bases lying between them. The CDR3 sequence is 14 residues long. CDR1 and CDR2 (germline): SGHRS, YFSETQ.

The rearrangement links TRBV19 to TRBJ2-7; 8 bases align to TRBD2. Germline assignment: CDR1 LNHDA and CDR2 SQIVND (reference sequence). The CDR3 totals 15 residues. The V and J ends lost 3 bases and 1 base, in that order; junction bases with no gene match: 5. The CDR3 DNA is TGTGCCAGTAGTATCGAAACTAGCGGTTCCTACGAGCAGTACTTC. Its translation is CASSIETSGSYEQYF.

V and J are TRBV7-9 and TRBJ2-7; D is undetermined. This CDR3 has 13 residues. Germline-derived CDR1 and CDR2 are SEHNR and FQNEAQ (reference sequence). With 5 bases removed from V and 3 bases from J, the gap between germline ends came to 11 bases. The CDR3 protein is CASSPPLVYEQYF. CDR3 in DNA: TGTGCCAGCAGCCCCCCCTTAGTCTACGAGCAGTACTTC.

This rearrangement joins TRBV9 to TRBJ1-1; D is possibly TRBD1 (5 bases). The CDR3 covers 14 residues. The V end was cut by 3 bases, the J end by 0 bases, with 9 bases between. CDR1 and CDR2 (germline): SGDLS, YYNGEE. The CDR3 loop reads CASSGGSLNTEAFF. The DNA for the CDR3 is TGTGCCAGCAGCGGGGGCAGCCTGAACACTGAAGCTTTCTTT.

The CDR3 coding sequence is TGTGCCAGCAGTTACTCGAGAGGGGAGACAGGGTCTGGCTACACCTTC. Amino acids: CASSYSRGETGSGYTF. The V and J genes are TRBV6-5 and TRBJ1-2, with 7 bases matching TRBD1. Germline loops: CDR1 MNHEY, CDR2 SVGAGI. This CDR3 has 16 residues. V shed 0 bases, J shed 7 bases, and the junction held 11 bases outside the gene matches.

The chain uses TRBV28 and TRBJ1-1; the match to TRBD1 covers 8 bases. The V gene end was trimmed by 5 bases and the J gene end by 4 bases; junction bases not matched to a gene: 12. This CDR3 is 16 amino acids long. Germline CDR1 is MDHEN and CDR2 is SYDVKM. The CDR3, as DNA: TGTGCCAGCAGTCCCCGGACAGGGCTCCTAGGCACTGAAGCTTTCTTT. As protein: CASSPRTGLLGTEAFF.

CDR3 in amino acids: CASSYSGGSGNTIYF. In DNA form, the CDR3 reads TGTGCCAGCAGTTACTCGGGGGGCTCTGGAAACACCATATATTTT. The chain joins TRBV6-5 to TRBJ1-3; D is perhaps TRBD1 (5 bases). The CDR3 loop spans 15 amino acids. Per germline, CDR1 MNHEY and CDR2 SVGAGI. Between the trimmed V and J ends, which lost 0 bases and 0 bases, there was a span of 6 bases.

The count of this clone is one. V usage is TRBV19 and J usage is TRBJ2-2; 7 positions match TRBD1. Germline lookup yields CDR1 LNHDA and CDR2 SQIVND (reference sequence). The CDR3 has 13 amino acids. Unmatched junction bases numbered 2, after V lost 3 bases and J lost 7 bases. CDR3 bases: TGTGCCAGTAGTATCGGACAGGTCGGGGAGCTGTTTTTT. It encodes CASSIGQVGELFF.

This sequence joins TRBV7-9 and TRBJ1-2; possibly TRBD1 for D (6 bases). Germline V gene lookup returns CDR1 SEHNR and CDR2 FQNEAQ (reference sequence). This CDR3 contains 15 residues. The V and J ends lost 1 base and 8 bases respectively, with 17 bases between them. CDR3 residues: CASSLGRGLEGGYTF. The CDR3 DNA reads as TGTGCCAGCAGCTTAGGCAGGGGATTGGAAGGGGGCTACACCTTC.

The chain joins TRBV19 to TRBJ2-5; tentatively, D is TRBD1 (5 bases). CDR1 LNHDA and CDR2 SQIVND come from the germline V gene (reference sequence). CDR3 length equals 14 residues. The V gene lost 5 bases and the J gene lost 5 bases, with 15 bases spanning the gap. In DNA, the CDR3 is TGTGCCAGTAGTGCCGACAGATATGGGGAGACCCAGTACTTC. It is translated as CASSADRYGETQYF.

The CDR3, as DNA: TGTGCCAGCAGCTTAGGGGCTGTCAGCAATGAAAAACTGTTTTTT. Its protein product is CASSLGAVSNEKLFF. V and J are TRBV7-6 and TRBJ1-4; no firm D call. Trimming removed 1 base from V and 5 bases from J, with 11 bases in between. The CDR3 length is 15 residues. Germline V gene sequence: CDR1 SGHVS, CDR2 FNYEAQ.

CDR3 nucleotide sequence: TGTGCCAGCAGTGAACGGACAGGGGGGCCCTATGGCTACACCTTC. Translated, it gives CASSERTGGPYGYTF. The chain combines TRBV6-1 with TRBJ1-2, with 10 positions matching TRBD1. J was trimmed by 4 bases and V by 2 bases; bases with no gene match: 4. Per the germline V gene, CDR1 is MNHNS and CDR2 is SASEGT. The CDR3 is 15 amino acids.

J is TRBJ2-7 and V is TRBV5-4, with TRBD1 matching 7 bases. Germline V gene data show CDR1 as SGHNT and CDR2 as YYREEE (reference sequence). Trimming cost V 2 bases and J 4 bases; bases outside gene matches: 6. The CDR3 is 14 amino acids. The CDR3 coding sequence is TGTGCCAGCAGCTTCGAGGGGGCAGGTTACGAGCAGTACTTC. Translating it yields CASSFEGAGYEQYF.

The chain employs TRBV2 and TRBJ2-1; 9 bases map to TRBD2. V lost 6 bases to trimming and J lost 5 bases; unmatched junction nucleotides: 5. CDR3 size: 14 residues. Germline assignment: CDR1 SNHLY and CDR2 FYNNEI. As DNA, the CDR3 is TGTGCCAGCAGAAGCGGGGGGCAGAACAATGAGCAGTTCTTC. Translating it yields CASRSGGQNNEQFF.

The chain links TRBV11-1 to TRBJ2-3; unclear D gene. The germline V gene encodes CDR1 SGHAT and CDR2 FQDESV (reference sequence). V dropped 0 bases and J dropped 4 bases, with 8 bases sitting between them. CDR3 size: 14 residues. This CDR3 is CASSLAYDSDTQYF. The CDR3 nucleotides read TGTGCCAGCAGCTTAGCCTACGATTCAGATACGCAGTATTTT.

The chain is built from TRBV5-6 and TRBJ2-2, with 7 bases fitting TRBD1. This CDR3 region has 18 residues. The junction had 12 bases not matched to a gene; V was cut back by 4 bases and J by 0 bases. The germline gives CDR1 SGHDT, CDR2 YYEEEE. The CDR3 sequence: CASSPLPGQTTNTGELFF. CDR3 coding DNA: TGTGCCAGCAGCCCATTACCGGGACAGACAACGAACACCGGGGAGCTGTTTTTT.

The CDR3 bases are TGTGCCAGCAGTGACTCGCTAGCGGGGGGCCCCACCGGGGAGCTGTTTTTT. Amino acids: CASSDSLAGGPTGELFF. This rearrangement joins TRBV6-4 to TRBJ2-2; 11 nucleotides align to TRBD2. V trimming: 0 bases; J trimming: 4 bases; junction bases outside the gene matches: 4. The CDR3 contains 17 residues. Germline V gene data show CDR1 as MRHNA and CDR2 as SNTAGT.

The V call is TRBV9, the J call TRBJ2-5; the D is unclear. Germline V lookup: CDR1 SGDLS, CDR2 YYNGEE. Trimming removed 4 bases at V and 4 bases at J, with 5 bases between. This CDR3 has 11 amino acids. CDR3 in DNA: TGTGCCAGCAGCTCCAGAGAGACCCAGTACTTC. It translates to CASSSRETQYF.

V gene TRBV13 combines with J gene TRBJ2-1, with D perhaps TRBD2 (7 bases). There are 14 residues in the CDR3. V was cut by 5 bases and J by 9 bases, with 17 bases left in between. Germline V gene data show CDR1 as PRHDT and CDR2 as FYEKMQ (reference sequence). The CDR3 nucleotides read TGTGCCAGCAGCCCTGAGGGGGGGCGAGTTGAGCAGTTCTTC. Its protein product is CASSPEGGRVEQFF.

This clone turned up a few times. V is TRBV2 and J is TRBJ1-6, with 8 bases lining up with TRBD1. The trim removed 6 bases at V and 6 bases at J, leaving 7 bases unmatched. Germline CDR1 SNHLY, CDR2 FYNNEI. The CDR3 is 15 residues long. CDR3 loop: CASRKTGAPNSPLHF. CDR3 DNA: TGTGCCAGCAGGAAGACAGGGGCCCCTAATTCACCCCTCCACTTT.